A single sample gave rise to the 17 T cell receptor beta chains below, sequenced in a study of stem cell transplantation in POMP-related autoinflammatory disease (TCRdb year 2021). The protocol used for the library was the immunoSEQ multiplex PCR assay. In TCRdb, the immuneACCESS table is reduced to in-frame sequences with V and J assigned. These tables do not hold every clone; where another copy was compared, an unresolved V gene accounts for under half, and the others remain unexplained. Counted in this sample were roughly 8,900 clones; 88% of them appeared once. The top ten hold 10% to 15% of the sample. The sample's time point label, in plain terms: after hematopoietic stem cell transplant. The sequenced sample was CD8+ T cells from PBMCs, obtained after stem cell transplantation. These receptors were collected from a human patient with POMP-related autoinflammation and immune dysregulation (PRAID). Once a transplant has taken place, some T cells may be donor derived.

The gene calls are TRBV2 and TRBJ2-1; 13 bases agree with TRBD2. Germline-derived CDR1 and CDR2 are SNHLY and FYNNEI. Losses at the gene ends were 3 bases for V and 0 bases for J; bases not matched to a gene: 11. The CDR3 spans 20 residues. Here the CDR3 reads CASSEQGLAGVEGSYNEQFF. In DNA form, the CDR3 reads TGTGCCAGCAGTGAGCAAGGACTAGCGGGAGTGGAAGGCTCCTACAATGAGCAGTTCTTC.

V usage is TRBV7-3 and J usage is TRBJ2-2; the match to TRBD2 covers 12 bases. Germline CDR1 SGHTA, CDR2 FQGTGA. The CDR3 consists of 16 residues. The ends lost 5 bases at V and 5 bases at J; junction bases unmatched: 6. CDR3 sequence (DNA): TGTGCCAGCAGCCTCACCGGGACTAGCGGGACCGGGGAGCTGTTTTTT. Encoded protein: CASSLTGTSGTGELFF.

The V call is TRBV2, the J call TRBJ2-7; perhaps TRBD1 as D (7 bases). The V gene's germline CDR1 is SNHLY and CDR2 FYNNEI. V shed 2 bases and J shed 7 bases, with 18 bases lying between them. The CDR3 covers 15 residues. DNA for the CDR3: TGTGCCAGCAGTGAAACCCAGGGGGAGGATGGGGAGCAGTACTTC. It codes for CASSETQGEDGEQYF.

The rearrangement uses TRBV5-1 and TRBJ1-2; D gene unclear. The V gene's germline CDR1 is SGHRS and CDR2 YFSETQ. The V end was cut by 0 bases, the J end by 6 bases, with 9 bases between. The CDR3 is made up of 13 amino acids. CDR3 DNA sequence: TGCGCCAGCAGCTTGGGACGGTCCAATGGCTACACCTTC. It is translated as CASSLGRSNGYTF.

V usage is TRBV11-2 and J usage is TRBJ2-1; TRBD2 matches at 13 bases. Trimming at V came to 3 bases and at J to 4 bases, leaving 0 bases not matched to a gene. The length of the CDR3 is 15 residues. From germline, CDR1 is SGHAT and CDR2 FQNNGV. The DNA of the CDR3 is TGTGCCAGCAGCTTGACTAGCGGGAGGTACAATGAGCAGTTCTTC. This gives the protein CASSLTSGRYNEQFF. Supplemented by reference TRBV11-2 and TRBJ2-1, the full variable domain reads EAGVAQSPRYKIIEKRQSVAFWCNPISGHATLYWYQQILGQGPKLLIQFQNNGVVDDSQLPKDRFSAERLKGVDSTLKIQPAKLEDSAVYLCASSLTSGRYNEQFFGPGTRLTVL.

The chain joins TRBV24-1 to TRBJ2-2, with D possibly being TRBD1 or TRBD2 (5 bases each). This CDR3 has 13 residues. Trimming left V 4 bases short and J 10 bases short, with 12 bases between. Germline values: CDR1 KGHDR, CDR2 SFDVKD. The CDR3 spells CATSEGTPPELFF. Here the CDR3 DNA reads TGTGCCACCAGTGAGGGGACCCCGCCGGAGCTGTTTTTT.

The genes are TRBV28 and TRBJ2-3; D unresolved. The CDR3 runs to 14 residues. Germline V gene data show CDR1 as MDHEN and CDR2 as SYDVKM. Between the trimmed V and J ends, which lost 6 bases and 0 bases, there was a span of 10 bases. The DNA of the CDR3 is TGTGCCAGCAGCCCTCCGGAGAGCACAGATACGCAGTATTTT. Its protein product is CASSPPESTDTQYF.

This clone occurred a few times. The chain has TRBV3-1 (or the pseudogene TRBV3-2) and TRBJ2-7; D gene unclear. Looked up from germline, CDR1 is LGHDT and CDR2 is YNNKEL (reference sequence). CDR3 length: 14 amino acids. Trimming took 1 base from V and 2 from J, leaving 9 bases between them. The CDR3 DNA follows: TGTGCCAGCAGCCAAGGAGATCCAGCCTACGAGCAGTACTTC. The encoded protein is CASSQGDPAYEQYF.

The chain combines TRBV12-5 with TRBJ2-1; 10 bases match TRBD2. Germline CDR1 LGHNT, CDR2 FRNRAP. CDR3 length: 13 amino acids. CDR3 bases: TGTGCCGTCAGCGGGGGGGCCCGGAATGAGCAGTTCTTC. Translated, it gives CAVSGGARNEQFF.

The V gene is TRBV7-8, the J gene TRBJ2-7; 8 bases match TRBD1. CDR3 length: 15 amino acids. CDR1 SGHVS and CDR2 FQNEAQ come from the germline V gene. V shed 0 bases, J shed 2 bases, and the junction held 3 bases outside the gene matches. The CDR3 region has the DNA TGTGCCAGCAGCTTAGCTAGGACAGGGACCTACGAGCAGTACTTC. It yields the protein CASSLARTGTYEQYF.

The V and J genes are TRBV6-1 and TRBJ1-5; unclear D gene. The V and J ends lost 4 bases and 0 bases respectively, with 13 bases between them. Germline CDR1 is MNHNS and CDR2 is SASEGT. The CDR3 is 16 residues long. In DNA, the CDR3 is TGTGCCAGCAGTGCGATAATCAATTATAGCAATCAGCCCCAGCATTTT. Translating gives CASSAIINYSNQPQHF.

The V gene is TRBV3-1 (or the pseudogene TRBV3-2), the J gene TRBJ2-7, with no clear D. The V gene lost 3 bases and the J gene lost 0 bases, with 15 bases spanning the gap. CDR1 and CDR2 from the germline V gene are LGHDT and YNNKEL (reference sequence). The length of the CDR3 is 16 residues. DNA of the CDR3: TGTGCCAGCAGCCAGGTTCCTGTGACCAGCTCCTACGAGCAGTACGTC. It translates to CASSQVPVTSSYEQYV.

The V call is TRBV28, the J call TRBJ2-7; D may be TRBD1 (6 bases). The CDR3 spans 14 residues. The V end was cut by 2 bases, the J end by 2 bases, with 10 bases between. CDR1 and CDR2 from the germline V gene are MDHEN and SYDVKM. CDR3 sequence reads: CASSLRGTTYEQYV. CDR3 bases: TGTGCCAGCAGTTTAAGGGGGACAACCTACGAGCAGTACGTC.

This chain links TRBV19 with TRBJ2-3; D unresolved. Per germline, CDR1 LNHDA and CDR2 SQIVND (reference sequence). The CDR3 spans 14 residues. V was shortened by 4 bases and J by 4 bases, with 12 bases between the two germline ends. For the CDR3, the DNA is TGTGCCAGTAGTAGACTTTCGGCGGCAGATACGCAGTATTTT. Translation: CASSRLSAADTQYF.

The V and J genes are TRBV19 and TRBJ1-2; 7 bases map to TRBD1. Germline V gene data show CDR1 as LNHDA and CDR2 as SQIVND (reference sequence). The CDR3 extends over 13 amino acids. V lost 4 bases to trimming and J lost 8 bases; unmatched junction nucleotides: 7. Here the CDR3 DNA reads TGTGCCAGTAGTACCGGACAGGTGCGAGGCTACACCTTC. Its protein is CASSTGQVRGYTF.

The chain is built from TRBV6-5 and TRBJ2-7, with D perhaps matching TRBD1 (6 bases). Germline loops: CDR1 MNHEY, CDR2 SVGAGI. CDR3 length: 12 residues. The germline V and J ends were trimmed by 5 bases and 6 bases, with 11 bases remaining between them. The CDR3 loop reads CASSRNRAEQYF. CDR3 DNA: TGTGCCAGCAGTAGGAACAGGGCCGAGCAGTACTTC.

By share, this clone ranks as large. The gene calls are TRBV6-4 and TRBJ1-6; D unclear. Per the germline V gene, CDR1 is MRHNA and CDR2 is SNTAGT. This CDR3 contains 15 residues. V lost 0 bases and J lost 7, with 10 bases in between. CDR3 amino acids: CASSDSGRLNSPLHF. In DNA, the CDR3 is TGTGCCAGCAGTGACTCGGGCAGGTTGAATTCACCCCTCCACTTT.